Following are 4 T cell receptor beta chains from one sample sequenced in a study of graft-versus-host responses after intestinal transplantation listed by TCRdb under 2021. The time point label for this specimen denotes: cells obtained before transplantation from donor or recipient. Receptors were amplified or captured by the immunoSEQ multiplex PCR assay. TCRdb re-hosts the immuneACCESS table, in-frame sequences only. Its copies lack some clones; in the studies checked, an unresolved V gene accounts for under half of them, and the cause for the rest is not known. Here the sample has about 92,000 clones; roughly four fifths occur a single time. The ten largest clonotypes hold 17% of the sample. No cognate antigen is known for these TCRs. This sample comprised unstimulated CD8+ T cells sorted from spleen or lymph node cells, obtained before intestinal transplant. All receptors derive from a human donor who received an intestinal transplant.

V usage is TRBV19 and J usage is TRBJ2-1; TRBD2 aligns across 8 bases. The CDR3 has 18 amino acids. The J segment lost 2 bases and the V segment lost 0 bases, leaving 9 bases of the junction unmatched. The germline CDR1 and CDR2 sequences are LNHDA and SQIVND (reference sequence). The CDR3 loop is CASSIDIVSGGPYNEQFF. The CDR3 region has the DNA TGTGCCAGTAGTATAGACATCGTCAGCGGGGGCCCCTACAATGAGCAGTTCTTC. The variable domain in full, completed from reference TRBV19 and TRBJ2-1, reads DGGITQSPKYLFRKEGQNVTLSCEQNLNHDAMYWYRQDPGQGLRLIYYSQIVNDFQKGDIAEGYSVSREKKESFPLTVTSAQKNPTAFYLCASSIDIVSGGPYNEQFFGPGTRLTVL.

Written as DNA, the CDR3 is TGTGCCAGCAGCTATACCACCGCCTACGAGCAGTACTTC. Amino acid sequence: CASSYTTAYEQYF. The chain combines TRBV5-4 with TRBJ2-7; D remains ambiguous. CDR3 length equals 13 residues. CDR1 is SGHNT and CDR2 is YYREEE in the germline V gene (reference sequence). Trimming took off 3 bases at V and 2 bases at J, with 9 bases between the two ends.

The chain is built from TRBV14 and TRBJ2-7; 8 bases map to TRBD1. The J segment lost 4 bases and the V segment lost 1 base, leaving 3 bases of the junction unmatched. This CDR3 region has 14 residues. Per germline, CDR1 SGHDN and CDR2 FVKESK. The CDR3 loop reads CASSQGDRRYEQYF. The DNA for the CDR3 is TGTGCCAGCAGCCAAGGGGACAGGCGTTACGAGCAGTACTTC.

This sequence joins TRBV21-1 and TRBJ2-1; the D call TRBD1 from the table was never checked on the DNA. TRBV21-1 corresponds to a pseudogene. This CDR3 spans 20 amino acids. In DNA, the CDR3 is TGTGCCAGCAGCAACACGGACAGGAAGCTCCCCCCCAGGGGCTACAATGAGCAGTTCTTC. This sequence encodes CASSNTDRKLPPRGYNEQFF.